This T cell receptor beta chain derives from a study of regulatory T cells in long-lasting Graves disease. CDR3 size: 15 residues. Germline V gene lookup returns CDR1 GTSNPN and CDR2 SVGIG (reference sequence). V was shortened by 3 bases and J by 5 bases, with 16 bases between the two germline ends. The authors built TCR beta libraries using iRepertoire HTBI primers and Arm-PCR of CDR3 regions. TCRdb called the multiplex PCR reads again in MiXCR, with one record for every CDR3 protein. The top ten clones hold 35% to 45% of a sample with about 320,000 distinct CDR3 sequences, about 18% of them seen once. Specified time point: newly diagnosed GD, antithyroid drugs for less than 3 months. Preparation of the TCR library used RNA extracted from PBMCs.

The receptor comes from a female donor with Graves disease. The chain has TRBV30 and TRBJ2-2; D is possibly TRBD2 (6 bases). This specimen consisted of peripheral blood mononuclear cells (PBMCs), obtained at new diagnosis, from a patient treated with antithyroid drugs. The CDR3 nucleotides read TGTGCCTGGAGGGGACTTCGCGGCCCGACCGGGGAGCTGTTTTTT. Translation gives CAWRGLRGPTGELFF.